This is a list of T cell receptor beta chains from one sample in a study of T cell responses to AZD1222 COVID-19 vaccine. Profiled with immunoSEQ multiplex PCR; TCRdb holds only in-frame clones, not every one. The sample records around 89,000 clones, about 91% being singletons. The input for sequencing was peripheral blood, taken 28 days after the second AZD1222 dose. These receptors all stem from an adult who received the AZD1222 COVID-19 vaccine. CDR3s include the opening cysteine and the closing phenylalanine or tryptophan. Each record gives: CDR3 protein, CDR3 DNA, V gene, clone size, D gene, J gene. A D gene is named only where the DNA matches it firmly. The size entry is marked missing in some rows and otherwise reads once, few, many or a size class.

CDR3 protein: CASSQDPKSPLHF; CDR3 DNA: TGCGCCAGCAGCCAAGATCCTAAGTCACCCCTCCACTTT; V gene: TRBV4-3; clone size: NA; D gene: NA; J gene: TRBJ1-6
CDR3 protein: CASSPEGTGAGGVYGYTF; CDR3 DNA: TGTGCCAGCAGCCCAGAGGGGACAGGTGCGGGGGGAGTGTATGGCTACACCTTC; V gene: TRBV7-6; clone size: NA; D gene: TRBD1; J gene: TRBJ1-2
CDR3 protein: CASSSRGDTGTETQYF; CDR3 DNA: TGTGCCAGCAGCTCAAGAGGCGACACGGGTACAGAGACCCAGTACTTC; V gene: TRBV11-3; clone size: NA; D gene: NA; J gene: TRBJ2-5
CDR3 protein: CSVRGQGPYEQYF; CDR3 DNA: TGCAGCGTCCGGGGACAGGGGCCCTACGAGCAGTACTTC; V gene: TRBV29-1; clone size: NA; D gene: TRBD1; J gene: TRBJ2-7
CDR3 protein: CASSLETSGYNEQFF; CDR3 DNA: TGTGCCAGCAGCTTAGAGACTAGCGGGTACAATGAGCAGTTCTTC; V gene: TRBV11-3; clone size: NA; D gene: TRBD2; J gene: TRBJ2-1
CDR3 protein: CASSTTFHRAGAFF; CDR3 DNA: TGTGCCAGCAGTACTACATTCCACAGGGCTGGAGCTTTCTTT; V gene: TRBV6-2/TRBV6-3; clone size: NA; D gene: NA; J gene: TRBJ1-1
CDR3 protein: CASSIQGNGYTF; CDR3 DNA: TGTGCCAGCAGCATACAGGGTAATGGCTACACCTTC; V gene: TRBV2; clone size: NA; D gene: NA; J gene: TRBJ1-2
CDR3 protein: CASSLGPGPTSGNTIYF; CDR3 DNA: TGTGCCAGCAGCTTAGGTCCAGGACCTACCTCTGGAAACACCATATATTTT; V gene: TRBV5-6; clone size: few; D gene: NA; J gene: TRBJ1-3
CDR3 protein: CASGSPLSRGVGTEAFF; CDR3 DNA: TGTGCTAGTGGTTCCCCCCTCTCGAGGGGGGTTGGCACTGAAGCTTTCTTT; V gene: TRBV12-5; clone size: NA; D gene: NA; J gene: TRBJ1-1
CDR3 protein: CASSYSYSYEQYF; CDR3 DNA: TGTGCCAGCAGCTACTCCTACTCCTACGAGCAGTACTTC; V gene: TRBV5-6; clone size: NA; D gene: NA; J gene: TRBJ2-7
CDR3 protein: CASSRGGEFNQPQHF; CDR3 DNA: TGTGCCAGCTCCCGTGGGGGGGAATTCAATCAGCCCCAGCATTTT; V gene: TRBV9; clone size: NA; D gene: NA; J gene: TRBJ1-5
CDR3 protein: CASKDTWGNEQFF; CDR3 DNA: TGTGCCAGCAAGGACACATGGGGGAACGAGCAGTTCTTC; V gene: TRBV6-5; clone size: once; D gene: NA; J gene: TRBJ2-1
CDR3 protein: CARIQNPTGRGTEAFF; CDR3 DNA: TGTGCCAGAATACAGAATCCCACGGGCCGAGGCACTGAAGCTTTCTTT; V gene: TRBV5-3; clone size: NA; D gene: NA; J gene: TRBJ1-1
CDR3 protein: CASRRIPTEAFF; CDR3 DNA: TGTGCCAGCAGACGAATACCCACTGAAGCTTTCTTT; V gene: TRBV27; clone size: NA; D gene: NA; J gene: TRBJ1-1
CDR3 protein: CASSPLQGSPGNTIYF; CDR3 DNA: TGCGCCAGCAGCCCGCTCCAGGGTTCCCCTGGAAACACCATATATTTT; V gene: TRBV5-1; clone size: NA; D gene: NA; J gene: TRBJ1-3
CDR3 protein: CASRPGQGSPRPQHF; CDR3 DNA: TGTGCCAGCAGACCGGGACAGGGGTCCCCTAGGCCCCAGCATTTT; V gene: TRBV27; clone size: NA; D gene: TRBD1; J gene: TRBJ1-5
CDR3 protein: CASSQAGTGAYEQYF; CDR3 DNA: TGCGCCAGCAGCCAGGCCGGGACAGGGGCTTACGAGCAGTACTTC; V gene: TRBV4-1; clone size: NA; D gene: TRBD1; J gene: TRBJ2-7
CDR3 protein: CASSYLAGANYGYTF; CDR3 DNA: TGTGCCAGCAGTTACCTAGCTGGAGCTAACTATGGCTACACCTTC; V gene: TRBV6-5; clone size: NA; D gene: NA; J gene: TRBJ1-2
CDR3 protein: CASSPGTSIGQYF; CDR3 DNA: TGTGCCAGCAGCCCTGGGACATCGATTGGGCAGTACTTC; V gene: TRBV5-4; clone size: NA; D gene: NA; J gene: TRBJ2-7
CDR3 protein: CASPGVNGELFF; CDR3 DNA: TGCGCCAGCCCTGGAGTTAACGGGGAGCTGTTTTTT; V gene: TRBV5-1; clone size: once; D gene: NA; J gene: TRBJ2-2
CDR3 protein: CAWSVRGEAFF; CDR3 DNA: TGTGCCTGGAGTGTTCGTGGTGAAGCTTTCTTT; V gene: TRBV30; clone size: NA; D gene: NA; J gene: TRBJ1-1
CDR3 protein: CASTPSSGLAKNIQYF; CDR3 DNA: TGTGCCAGTACCCCCTCCTCAGGGCTAGCCAAAAACATTCAGTACTTC; V gene: TRBV19; clone size: NA; D gene: NA; J gene: TRBJ2-4
CDR3 protein: CAWNQIVALAFF; CDR3 DNA: TGTGCCTGGAACCAAATCGTTGCCTTGGCTTTCTTT; V gene: TRBV30; clone size: NA; D gene: NA; J gene: TRBJ1-1
CDR3 protein: CASSTRQKQETQYF; CDR3 DNA: TGTGCCAGCAGTACCCGACAGAAACAAGAGACCCAGTACTTC; V gene: TRBV28; clone size: NA; D gene: NA; J gene: TRBJ2-5
CDR3 protein: CASNKIGQEYGEQYF; CDR3 DNA: TGTGCCAGCAACAAAATCGGACAAGAATATGGCGAGCAGTACTTC; V gene: TRBV28; clone size: NA; D gene: NA; J gene: TRBJ2-7
CDR3 protein: CASSRFSPGQAINQPQHF; CDR3 DNA: TGTGCCAGCAGCCGATTCTCCCCGGGGCAGGCGATCAATCAGCCCCAGCATTTT; V gene: TRBV6-6; clone size: NA; D gene: NA; J gene: TRBJ1-5
CDR3 protein: CASSPEGTAVGQPQHF; CDR3 DNA: TGTGCCAGCAGCCCTGAGGGGACCGCCGTGGGACAGCCCCAGCATTTT; V gene: TRBV4-2; clone size: NA; D gene: NA; J gene: TRBJ1-5
CDR3 protein: CASSLGFGTANTEAFF; CDR3 DNA: TGTGCCAGCAGCTTGGGATTCGGGACAGCTAACACTGAAGCTTTCTTT; V gene: TRBV5-5; clone size: few; D gene: TRBD1; J gene: TRBJ1-1
CDR3 protein: CASTIPGQRNTEAFF; CDR3 DNA: TGTGCCAGCACTATCCCGGGACAAAGGAACACTGAAGCTTTCTTT; V gene: TRBV28; clone size: NA; D gene: NA; J gene: TRBJ1-1
CDR3 protein: CASSQHLTLETQYF; CDR3 DNA: TGTGCCAGCAGCCAACACCTCACCCTCGAGACCCAGTACTTC; V gene: TRBV14; clone size: few; D gene: NA; J gene: TRBJ2-5
CDR3 protein: CATSDPSRGYEQYF; CDR3 DNA: TGTGCCACCAGTGATCCTTCACGAGGCTACGAGCAGTACTTC; V gene: TRBV24-1; clone size: NA; D gene: NA; J gene: TRBJ2-7
CDR3 protein: CASSLAYEQYF; CDR3 DNA: TGTGCCAGCAGCTTGGCTTACGAGCAGTACTTC; V gene: TRBV5-4; clone size: NA; D gene: NA; J gene: TRBJ2-7
CDR3 protein: CASSFLRPGIGYGYTF; CDR3 DNA: TGTGCCAGCAGTTTTTTACGACCGGGGATTGGCTATGGCTACACCTTC; V gene: TRBV28; clone size: NA; D gene: NA; J gene: TRBJ1-2
CDR3 protein: CASSLSGGINNEQFF; CDR3 DNA: TGTGCCAGCAGTTTAAGCGGGGGGATTAACAATGAGCAGTTCTTC; V gene: TRBV27; clone size: NA; D gene: TRBD2; J gene: TRBJ2-1
CDR3 protein: CASSQLQGNTEAFF; CDR3 DNA: TGTGCCAGCAGTCAGCTACAGGGGAATACTGAAGCTTTCTTT; V gene: TRBV6-5; clone size: NA; D gene: TRBD1; J gene: TRBJ1-1
CDR3 protein: CASNSGGHLNEQFF; CDR3 DNA: TGCGCCAGCAATAGCGGGGGCCACCTTAATGAGCAGTTCTTC; V gene: TRBV4-1; clone size: NA; D gene: TRBD2; J gene: TRBJ2-1
CDR3 protein: CASSLVGGAQRNEQYF; CDR3 DNA: TGTGCCAGCAGCTTGGTAGGGGGGGCTCAGAGGAACGAGCAGTACTTC; V gene: TRBV5-6; clone size: NA; D gene: NA; J gene: TRBJ2-7
CDR3 protein: CAWSWALYNEQFF; CDR3 DNA: TGTGCCTGGAGTTGGGCTCTGTACAATGAGCAGTTCTTC; V gene: TRBV30; clone size: NA; D gene: NA; J gene: TRBJ2-1
CDR3 protein: CASSLGGGEEETQYF; CDR3 DNA: TGTGCCAGCAGCCTCGGGGGGGGCGAAGAGGAGACCCAGTACTTC; V gene: TRBV7-9; clone size: NA; D gene: TRBD2; J gene: TRBJ2-5
CDR3 protein: CASSLVGDTQYF; CDR3 DNA: TGTGCCAGCAGCTTAGTCGGGGATACGCAGTATTTT; V gene: TRBV7-3; clone size: NA; D gene: NA; J gene: TRBJ2-3